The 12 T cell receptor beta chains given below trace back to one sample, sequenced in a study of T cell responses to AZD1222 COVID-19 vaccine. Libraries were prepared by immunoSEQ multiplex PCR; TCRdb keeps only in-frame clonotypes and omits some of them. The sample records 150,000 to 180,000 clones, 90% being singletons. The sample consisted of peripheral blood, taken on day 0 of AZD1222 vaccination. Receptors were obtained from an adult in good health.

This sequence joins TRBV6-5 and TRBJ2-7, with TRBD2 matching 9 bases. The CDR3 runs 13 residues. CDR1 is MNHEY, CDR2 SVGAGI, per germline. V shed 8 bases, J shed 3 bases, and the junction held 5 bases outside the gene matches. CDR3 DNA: TGTGCCAGCGGGACTAGCATTGTCTACGAGCAGTACTTC. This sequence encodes CASGTSIVYEQYF.

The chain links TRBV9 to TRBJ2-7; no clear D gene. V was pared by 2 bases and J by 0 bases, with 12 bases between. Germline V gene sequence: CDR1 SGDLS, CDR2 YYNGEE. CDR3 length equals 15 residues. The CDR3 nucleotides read TGTGCCAGCAGCGTCAGCGCAGGCAGCTCCTACGAGCAGTACTTC. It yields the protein CASSVSAGSSYEQYF.

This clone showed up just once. The CDR3 here is CASSLRIGIQNIQYF. In nucleotides, the CDR3 is TGTGCCAGCAGCTTAAGAATCGGAATCCAAAACATTCAGTACTTC. The chain is built from TRBV7-2 and TRBJ2-4; D gene uncertain. This CDR3 has 15 residues. Germline V lookup: CDR1 SGHTA, CDR2 FQGNSA. V lost 2 bases, J lost 5 bases, and 13 bases lay in between.

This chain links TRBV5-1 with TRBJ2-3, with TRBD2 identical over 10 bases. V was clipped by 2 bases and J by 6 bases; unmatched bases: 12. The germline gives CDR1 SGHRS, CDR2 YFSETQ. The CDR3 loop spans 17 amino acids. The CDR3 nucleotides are TGCGCCAGCAGCTTAACCTCTAGCGGGAGAGTGTCGGATACGCAGTATTTT. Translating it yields CASSLTSSGRVSDTQYF. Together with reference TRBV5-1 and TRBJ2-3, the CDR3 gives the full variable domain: KAGVTQTPRYLIKTRGQQVTLSCSPISGHRSVSWYQQTPGQGLQFLFEYFSETQRNKGNFPGRFSGRQFSNSRSEMNVSTLELGDSALYLCASSLTSSGRVSDTQYFGPGTRLTVL.

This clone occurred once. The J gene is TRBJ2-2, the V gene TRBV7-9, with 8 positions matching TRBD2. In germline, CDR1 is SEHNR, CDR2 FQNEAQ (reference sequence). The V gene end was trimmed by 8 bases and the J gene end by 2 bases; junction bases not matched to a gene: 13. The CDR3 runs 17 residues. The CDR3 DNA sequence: TGTGCCAGCGCCAAGGAAGGCGGGGGGTCCAACACCGGGGAGCTGTTTTTT. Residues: CASAKEGGGSNTGELFF.

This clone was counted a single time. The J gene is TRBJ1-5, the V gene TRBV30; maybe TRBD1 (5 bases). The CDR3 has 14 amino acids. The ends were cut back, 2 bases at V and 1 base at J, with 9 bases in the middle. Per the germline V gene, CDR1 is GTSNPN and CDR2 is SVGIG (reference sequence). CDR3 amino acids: CAWSLGGSNQPQHF. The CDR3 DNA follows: TGTGCCTGGAGTTTGGGGGGAAGCAATCAGCCCCAGCATTTT.

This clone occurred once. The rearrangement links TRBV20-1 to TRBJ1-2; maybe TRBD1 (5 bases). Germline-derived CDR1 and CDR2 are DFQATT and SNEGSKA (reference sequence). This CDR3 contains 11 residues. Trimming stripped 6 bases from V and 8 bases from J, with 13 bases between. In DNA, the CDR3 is TGCAGTGCGAGGCGCAGGGACGGCTACACCTTC. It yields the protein CSARRRDGYTF.

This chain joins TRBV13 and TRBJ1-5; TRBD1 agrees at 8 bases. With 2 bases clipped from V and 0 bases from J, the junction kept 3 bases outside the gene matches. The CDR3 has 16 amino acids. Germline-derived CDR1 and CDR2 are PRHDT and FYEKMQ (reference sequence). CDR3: CASSLQGAISNQPQHF. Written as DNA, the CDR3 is TGTGCCAGCAGCTTACAGGGGGCTATTAGCAATCAGCCCCAGCATTTT.

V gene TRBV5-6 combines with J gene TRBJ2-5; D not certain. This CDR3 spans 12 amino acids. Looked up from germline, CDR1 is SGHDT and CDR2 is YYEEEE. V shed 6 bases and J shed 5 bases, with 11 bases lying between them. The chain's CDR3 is CASTLNGETQYF. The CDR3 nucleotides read TGTGCCAGCACTTTGAATGGTGAGACCCAGTACTTC.

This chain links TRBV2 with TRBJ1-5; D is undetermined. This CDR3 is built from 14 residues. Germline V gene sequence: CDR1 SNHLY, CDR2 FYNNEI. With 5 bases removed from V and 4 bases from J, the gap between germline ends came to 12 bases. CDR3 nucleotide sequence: TGTGCCAGCAGTACCGAACGGGGAAATCAGCCCCAGCATTTT. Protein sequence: CASSTERGNQPQHF. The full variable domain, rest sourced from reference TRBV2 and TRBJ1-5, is EPEVTQTPSHQVTQMGQEVILRCVPISNHLYFYWYRQILGQKVEFLVSFYNNEISEKSEIFDDQFSVERPDGSNFTLKIRSTKLEDSAMYFCASSTERGNQPQHFGDGTRLSIL.

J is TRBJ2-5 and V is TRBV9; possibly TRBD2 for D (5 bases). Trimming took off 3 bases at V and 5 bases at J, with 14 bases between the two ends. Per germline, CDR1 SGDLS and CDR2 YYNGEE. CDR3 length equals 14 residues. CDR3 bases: TGTGCCAGCAGCGCCCGGACTGCGGCGGAGACCCAGTACTTC. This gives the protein CASSARTAAETQYF.

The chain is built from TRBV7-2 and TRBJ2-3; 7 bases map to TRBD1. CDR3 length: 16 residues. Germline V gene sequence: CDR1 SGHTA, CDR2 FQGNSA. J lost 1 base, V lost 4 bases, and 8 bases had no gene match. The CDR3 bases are TGTGCCAGCAGCTCAAATCGACAGGGTCGCACAGATACGCAGTATTTT. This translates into CASSSNRQGRTDTQYF.